This entry is about one T cell receptor beta chain. Its antigen remains unidentified. Specified treatment: 19 received Ad26.COV2.S at low or high dose, single or two shots; roughly 5 received placebo; per-sample allocation not given. The samples were gathered on day 63 after the first injection of vaccine or placebo. Profiling relied on immunoSEQ multiplex PCR, and the TCRdb table lists in-frame clones only, not all of them. The table records 300,000 to 350,000 clones, 86% of them present only once. CDR1 and CDR2 from the germline V gene are SGHTA and FQGTGA. The CDR3 has 14 residues. V gave up 5 bases and J gave up 4 bases; unmatched junction bases: 7. These data originate in a study of Ad26.COV2.S vaccination and SARS-CoV-2 variants. Background on the study: Vaccine-arm donor from the placebo-controlled COV1001 Ad26.COV2.S trial.

Study-wide points: It was vaccine recipients, not placebo recipients, who had the higher spike-specific TCR breadth.

The gene calls are TRBV7-3 and TRBJ1-1, with 7 bases matching TRBD1. The material sequenced was peripheral blood, taken in a trial of Ad26.COV2.S vaccine versus placebo. The TCR was taken from a person aged 18-65 years who received the Ad26.COV2.S COVID-19 vaccine or a placebo. The CDR3 DNA follows: TGTGCCAGCAGCCTGAACAGGGGAAGCACTGAAGCTTTCTTT. Translated: CASSLNRGSTEAFF.